This T cell receptor (beta chain) was observed in a study of blood T cells in healthy people across ages. Next came a second PCR, run for about 6 to 12 cycles, which used a sample-barcoded 5' primer along with a J-beta primer mix. TCRdb processed the 5' RACE reads anew with MiXCR; each CDR3 protein has one entry. Of hundreds of thousands of distinct CDR3 sequences detected, around 46% appear once; the ten largest clones hold about 20%. The CDR3 is 16 amino acids. The V end was cut by 5 bases, the J end by 3 bases, with 17 bases between. Per germline, CDR1 SGHVS and CDR2 FNYEAQ. The chain joins TRBV7-6 to TRBJ2-1, with TRBD2 as a possible D gene (5 bases). The TCR sequence derives from a woman aged 55-69 years in good health. Specimen: blood. As DNA, the CDR3 is TGTGCCAGCAGCGCCCGGGGAGCGGACCGCTACAATGAGCAGTTCTTC. It codes for CASSARGADRYNEQFF.